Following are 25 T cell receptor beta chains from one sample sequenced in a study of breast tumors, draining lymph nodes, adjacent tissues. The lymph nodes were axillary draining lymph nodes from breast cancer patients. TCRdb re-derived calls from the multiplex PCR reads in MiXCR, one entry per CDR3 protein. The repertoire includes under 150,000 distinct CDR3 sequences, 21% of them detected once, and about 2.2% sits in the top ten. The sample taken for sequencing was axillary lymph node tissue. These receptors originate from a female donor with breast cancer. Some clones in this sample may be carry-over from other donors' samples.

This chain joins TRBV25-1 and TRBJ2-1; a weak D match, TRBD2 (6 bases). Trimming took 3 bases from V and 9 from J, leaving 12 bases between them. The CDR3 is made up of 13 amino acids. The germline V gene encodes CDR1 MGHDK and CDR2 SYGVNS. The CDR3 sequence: CASSDKQEGEQFF. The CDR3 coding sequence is TGTGCCAGCAGTGACAAACAGGAGGGTGAGCAGTTCTTC.

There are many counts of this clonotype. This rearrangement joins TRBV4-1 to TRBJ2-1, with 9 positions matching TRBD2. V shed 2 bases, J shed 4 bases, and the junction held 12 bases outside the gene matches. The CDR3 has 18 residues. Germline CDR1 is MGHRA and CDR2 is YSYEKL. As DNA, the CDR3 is TGCGCCAGCAGCCAAACCCCAATAGCGGGAGTGGCGTACAATGAGCAGTTCTTC. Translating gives CASSQTPIAGVAYNEQFF.

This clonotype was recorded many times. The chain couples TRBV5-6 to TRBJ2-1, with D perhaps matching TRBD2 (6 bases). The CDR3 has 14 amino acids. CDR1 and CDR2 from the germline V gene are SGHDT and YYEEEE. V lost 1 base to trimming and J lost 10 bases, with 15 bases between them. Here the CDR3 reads CASSLWVRGGEQFF. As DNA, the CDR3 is TGTGCCAGCAGCTTGTGGGTCCGGGGAGGCGAGCAGTTCTTC. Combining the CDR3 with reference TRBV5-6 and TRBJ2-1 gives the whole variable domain DAGVTQSPTHLIKTRGQQVTLRCSPKSGHDTVSWYQQALGQGPQFIFQYYEEEERQRGNFPDRFSGHQFPNYSSELNVNALLLGDSALYLCASSLWVRGGEQFFGPGTRLTVL.

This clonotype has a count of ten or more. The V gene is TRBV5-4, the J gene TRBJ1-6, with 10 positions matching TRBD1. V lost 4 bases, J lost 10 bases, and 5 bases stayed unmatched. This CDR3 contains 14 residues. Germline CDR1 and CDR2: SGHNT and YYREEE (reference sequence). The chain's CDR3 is CASSNRDRGSPLHF. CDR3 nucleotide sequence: TGTGCCAGCAGCAACCGGGACAGGGGATCACCCCTCCACTTT.

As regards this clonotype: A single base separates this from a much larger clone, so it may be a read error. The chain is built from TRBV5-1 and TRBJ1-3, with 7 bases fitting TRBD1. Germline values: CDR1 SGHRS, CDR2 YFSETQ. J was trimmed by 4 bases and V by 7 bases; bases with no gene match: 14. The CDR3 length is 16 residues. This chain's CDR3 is CASGPGPGTAGNTIYF. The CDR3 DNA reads TGCGCCAGCGGCCCGGGCCCCGGGACAGCCGGAAACACCATATATTTT.

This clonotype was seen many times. CDR3 nucleotides: TGCAGTGCTAGAGATTACGCGACAGGACAGAACCACGAGCAGTACTTC. It translates to CSARDYATGQNHEQYF. The genes are TRBV20-1 and TRBJ2-7, with D maybe TRBD1 (6 bases). Deletions cut 0 bases from V and 5 bases from J, with 20 bases between. This CDR3 is built from 16 residues. CDR1 DFQATT and CDR2 SNEGSKA come from the germline V gene (reference sequence).

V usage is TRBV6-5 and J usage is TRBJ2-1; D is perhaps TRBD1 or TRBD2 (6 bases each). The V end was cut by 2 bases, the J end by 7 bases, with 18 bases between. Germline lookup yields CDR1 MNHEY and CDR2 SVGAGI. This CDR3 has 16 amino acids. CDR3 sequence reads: CASSYEWGASWNEQFF. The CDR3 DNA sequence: TGTGCCAGCAGTTACGAGTGGGGGGCTTCATGGAATGAGCAGTTCTTC.

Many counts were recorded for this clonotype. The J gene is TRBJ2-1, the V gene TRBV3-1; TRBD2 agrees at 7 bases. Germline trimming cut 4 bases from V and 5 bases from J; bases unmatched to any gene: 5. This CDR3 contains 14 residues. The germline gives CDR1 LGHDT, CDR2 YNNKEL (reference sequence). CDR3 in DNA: TGTGCCAGCAGCCGCGCTAGCGGTAACAATGAGCAGTTCTTC. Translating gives CASSRASGNNEQFF.

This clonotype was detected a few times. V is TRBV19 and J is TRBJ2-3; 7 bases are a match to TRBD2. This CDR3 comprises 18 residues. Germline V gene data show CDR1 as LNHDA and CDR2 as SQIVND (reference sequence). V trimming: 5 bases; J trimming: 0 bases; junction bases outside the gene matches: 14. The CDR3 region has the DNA TGTGCCAGTAGTCGTGGGCGCGGGGCTAGCGGTAGCACAGATACGCAGTATTTT. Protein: CASSRGRGASGSTDTQYF. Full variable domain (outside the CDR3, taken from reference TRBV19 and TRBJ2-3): DGGITQSPKYLFRKEGQNVTLSCEQNLNHDAMYWYRQDPGQGLRLIYYSQIVNDFQKGDIAEGYSVSREKKESFPLTVTSAQKNPTAFYLCASSRGRGASGSTDTQYFGPGTRLTVL.

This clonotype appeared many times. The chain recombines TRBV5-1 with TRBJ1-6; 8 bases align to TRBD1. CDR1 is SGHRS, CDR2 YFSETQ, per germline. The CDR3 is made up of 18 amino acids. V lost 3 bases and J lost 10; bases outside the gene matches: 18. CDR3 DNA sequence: TGCGCCAGCAGCTCCTACGACAGGGGAAGTCATCGAGGATCACCCCTCCACTTT. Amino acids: CASSSYDRGSHRGSPLHF.

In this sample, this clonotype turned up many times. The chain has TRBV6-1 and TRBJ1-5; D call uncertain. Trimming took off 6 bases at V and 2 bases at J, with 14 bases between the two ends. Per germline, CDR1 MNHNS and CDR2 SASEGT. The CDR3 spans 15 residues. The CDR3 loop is CASSRTDAGNQPQHF. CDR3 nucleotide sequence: TGTGCCAGCAGCAGGACGGACGCAGGCAATCAGCCCCAGCATTTT.

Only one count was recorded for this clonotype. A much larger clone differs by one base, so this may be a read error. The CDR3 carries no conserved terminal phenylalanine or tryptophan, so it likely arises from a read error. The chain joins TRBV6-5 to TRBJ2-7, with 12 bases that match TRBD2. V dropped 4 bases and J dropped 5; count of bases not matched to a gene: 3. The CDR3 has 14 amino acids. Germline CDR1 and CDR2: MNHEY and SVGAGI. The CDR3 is CASSLTSGSHEQYS. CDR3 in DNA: TGTGCCAGCAGTTTGACTAGCGGGAGCCACGAGCAGTACTCC.

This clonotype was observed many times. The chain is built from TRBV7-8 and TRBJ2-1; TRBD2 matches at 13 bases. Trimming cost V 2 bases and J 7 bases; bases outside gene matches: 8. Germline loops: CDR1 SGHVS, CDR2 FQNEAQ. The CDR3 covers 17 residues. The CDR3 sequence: CASSLFGELAGGNEQFF. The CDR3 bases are TGTGCCAGCAGCTTATTCGGGGAACTAGCGGGAGGGAATGAGCAGTTCTTC.

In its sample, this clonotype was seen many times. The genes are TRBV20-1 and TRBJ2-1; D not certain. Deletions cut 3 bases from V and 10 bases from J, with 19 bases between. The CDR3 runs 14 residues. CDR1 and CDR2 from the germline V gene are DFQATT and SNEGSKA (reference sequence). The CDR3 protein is CSASGGRFVREQFF. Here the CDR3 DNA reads TGCAGTGCTAGTGGTGGTCGATTTGTAAGGGAGCAGTTCTTC.

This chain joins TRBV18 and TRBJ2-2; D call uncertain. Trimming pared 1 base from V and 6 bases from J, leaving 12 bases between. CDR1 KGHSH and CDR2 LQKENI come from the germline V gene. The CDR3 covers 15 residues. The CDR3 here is CASSPQGYSPGELFF. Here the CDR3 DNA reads TGTGCCAGCTCACCACAGGGCTATTCTCCCGGGGAGCTGTTTTTT.

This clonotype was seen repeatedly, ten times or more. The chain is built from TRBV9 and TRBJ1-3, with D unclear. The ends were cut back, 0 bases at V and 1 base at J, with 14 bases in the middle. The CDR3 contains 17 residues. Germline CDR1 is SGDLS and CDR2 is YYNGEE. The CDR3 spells CASSVAPTEGSGNTIYF. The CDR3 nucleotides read TGTGCCAGCAGCGTAGCTCCGACGGAAGGTTCTGGAAACACCATATATTTT. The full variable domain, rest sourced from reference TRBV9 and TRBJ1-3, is DSGVTQTPKHLITATGQRVTLRCSPRSGDLSVYWYQQSLDQGLQFLIQYYNGEERAKGNILERFSAQQFPDLHSELNLSSLELGDSALYFCASSVAPTEGSGNTIYFGEGSWLTVV.

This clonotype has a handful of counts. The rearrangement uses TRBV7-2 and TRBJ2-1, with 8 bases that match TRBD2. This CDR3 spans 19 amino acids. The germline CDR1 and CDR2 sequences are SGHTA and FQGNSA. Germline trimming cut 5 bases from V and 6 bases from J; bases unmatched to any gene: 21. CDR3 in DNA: TGTGCCAGCAGCGAAGGATGGGTGCGCTGGAGCGGGAGCACCAATGAGCAGTTCTTC. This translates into CASSEGWVRWSGSTNEQFF.

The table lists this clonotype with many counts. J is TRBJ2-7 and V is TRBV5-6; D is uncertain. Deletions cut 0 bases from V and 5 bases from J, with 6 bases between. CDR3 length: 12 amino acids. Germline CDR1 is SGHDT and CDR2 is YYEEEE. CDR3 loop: CASSLEIHEQYF. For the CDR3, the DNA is TGTGCCAGCAGCTTGGAAATCCACGAGCAGTACTTC.

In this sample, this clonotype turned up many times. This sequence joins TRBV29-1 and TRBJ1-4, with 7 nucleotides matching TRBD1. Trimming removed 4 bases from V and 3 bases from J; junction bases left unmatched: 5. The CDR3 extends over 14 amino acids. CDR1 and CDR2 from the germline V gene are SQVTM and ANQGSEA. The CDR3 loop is CSVGGGTANEKLFF. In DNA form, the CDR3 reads TGCAGCGTTGGGGGTGGGACAGCTAATGAAAAACTGTTTTTT.

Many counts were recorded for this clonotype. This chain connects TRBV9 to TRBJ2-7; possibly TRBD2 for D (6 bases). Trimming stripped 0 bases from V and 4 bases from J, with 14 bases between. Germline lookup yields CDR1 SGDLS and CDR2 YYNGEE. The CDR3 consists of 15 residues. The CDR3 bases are TGTGCCAGCAGCGTAGGAGGAGGGAGTTTTTACGAGCAGTACTTC. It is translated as CASSVGGGSFYEQYF.

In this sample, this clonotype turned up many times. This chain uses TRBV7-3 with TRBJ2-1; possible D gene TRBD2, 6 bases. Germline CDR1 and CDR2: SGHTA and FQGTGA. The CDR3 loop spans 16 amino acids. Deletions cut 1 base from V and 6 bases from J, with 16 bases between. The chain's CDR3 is CASSLNGGNRVNEQFF. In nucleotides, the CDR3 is TGTGCCAGCAGCTTAAATGGCGGGAATCGGGTCAATGAGCAGTTCTTC.

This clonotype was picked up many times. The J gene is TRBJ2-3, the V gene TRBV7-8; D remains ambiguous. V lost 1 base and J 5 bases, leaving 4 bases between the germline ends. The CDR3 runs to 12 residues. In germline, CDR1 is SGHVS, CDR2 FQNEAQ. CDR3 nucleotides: TGTGCCAGCAGCTTAGATGTAGATACGCAGTATTTT. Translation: CASSLDVDTQYF. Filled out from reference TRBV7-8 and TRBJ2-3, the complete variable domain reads GAGVSQSPRYKVAKRGQDVALRCDPISGHVSLFWYQQALGQGPEFLTYFQNEAQLDKSGLPSDRFFAERPEGSVSTLKIQRTQQEDSAVYLCASSLDVDTQYFGPGTRLTVL.

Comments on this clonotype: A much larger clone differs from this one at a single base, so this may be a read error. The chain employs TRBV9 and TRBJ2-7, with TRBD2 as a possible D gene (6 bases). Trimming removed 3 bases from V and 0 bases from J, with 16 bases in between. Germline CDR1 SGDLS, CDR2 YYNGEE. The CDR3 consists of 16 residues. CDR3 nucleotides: TGTGCCAGCAGCGGGGGGGACGGCCCACACTCCTACGAGCAGTACTTC. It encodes CASSGGDGPHSYEQYF. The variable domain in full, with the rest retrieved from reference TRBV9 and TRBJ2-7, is DSGVTQTPKHLITATGQRVTLRCSPRSGDLSVYWYQQSLDQGLQFLIQYYNGEERAKGNILERFSAQQFPDLHSELNLSSLELGDSALYFCASSGGDGPHSYEQYFGPGTRLTVT.

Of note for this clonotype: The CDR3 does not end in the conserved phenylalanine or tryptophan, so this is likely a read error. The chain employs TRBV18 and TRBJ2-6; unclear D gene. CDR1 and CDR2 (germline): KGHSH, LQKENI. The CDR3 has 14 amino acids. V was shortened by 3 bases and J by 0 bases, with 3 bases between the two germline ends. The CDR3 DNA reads TGTGCCAGCTCACCTACCTCTGGGGCCAACGTCCTGACTTCC. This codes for CASSPTSGANVLTS.

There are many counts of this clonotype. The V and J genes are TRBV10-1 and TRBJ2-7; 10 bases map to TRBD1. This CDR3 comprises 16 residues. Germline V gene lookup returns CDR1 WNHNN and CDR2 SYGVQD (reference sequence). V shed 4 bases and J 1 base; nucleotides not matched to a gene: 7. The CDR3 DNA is TGCGCCAGCAGTGGGCCGACGGGACAGGGGTCCTACGAGCAGTACTTC. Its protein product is CASSGPTGQGSYEQYF.